This entry is about one T cell receptor (beta chain). This sample was taken from a study of CD8+ T cells in alopecia areata. It was cDNA, reverse transcribed from extracted RNA, that served as the sequencing template. Sequenced by immunoSEQ multiplex PCR; TCRdb stores in-frame clones only, minus some. The profile shows under 250,000 clones, 50% to 60% of them singletons. Trimming removed 7 bases from V and 7 bases from J, with 16 bases in between. This CDR3 region has 13 residues. Germline V gene sequence: CDR1 MGHDK, CDR2 SYGVNS. The sequences come from CD4+ T cells sorted from blood, collected at week 0. The sequence was obtained from a human donor with alopecia areata. V gene TRBV25-1 combines with J gene TRBJ1-1; D not certain. In nucleotides, the CDR3 is TGTGCCAGCATGGGCCGGAGCCTAAGTGAAGCTTTCTTT. The encoded protein is CASMGRSLSEAFF.